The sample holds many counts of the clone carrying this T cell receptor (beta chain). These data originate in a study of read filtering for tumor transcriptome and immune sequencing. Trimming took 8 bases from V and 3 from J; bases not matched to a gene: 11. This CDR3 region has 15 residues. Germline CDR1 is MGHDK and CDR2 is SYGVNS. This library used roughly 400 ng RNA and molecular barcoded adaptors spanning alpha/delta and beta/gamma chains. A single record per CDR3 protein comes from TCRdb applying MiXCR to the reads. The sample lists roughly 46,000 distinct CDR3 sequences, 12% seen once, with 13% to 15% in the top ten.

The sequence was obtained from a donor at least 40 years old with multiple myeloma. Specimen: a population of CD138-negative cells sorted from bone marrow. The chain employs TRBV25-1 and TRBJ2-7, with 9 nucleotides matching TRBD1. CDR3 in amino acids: CASRKGGGQGYEQYF. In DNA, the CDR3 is TGTGCCAGCCGCAAGGGAGGGGGACAGGGCTACGAGCAGTACTTC.